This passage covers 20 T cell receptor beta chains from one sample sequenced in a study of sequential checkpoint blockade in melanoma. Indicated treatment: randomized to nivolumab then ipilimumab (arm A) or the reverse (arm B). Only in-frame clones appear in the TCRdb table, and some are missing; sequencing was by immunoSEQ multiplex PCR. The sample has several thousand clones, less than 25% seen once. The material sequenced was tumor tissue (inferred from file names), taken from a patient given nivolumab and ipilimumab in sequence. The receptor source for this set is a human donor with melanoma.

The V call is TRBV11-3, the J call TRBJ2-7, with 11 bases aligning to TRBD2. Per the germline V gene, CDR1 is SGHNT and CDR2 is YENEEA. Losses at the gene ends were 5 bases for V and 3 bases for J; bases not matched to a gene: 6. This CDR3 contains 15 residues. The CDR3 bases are TGTGCCAGCAGCGGACTACTAGCGGGAGTCTACGAGCAGTACTTC. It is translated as CASSGLLAGVYEQYF.

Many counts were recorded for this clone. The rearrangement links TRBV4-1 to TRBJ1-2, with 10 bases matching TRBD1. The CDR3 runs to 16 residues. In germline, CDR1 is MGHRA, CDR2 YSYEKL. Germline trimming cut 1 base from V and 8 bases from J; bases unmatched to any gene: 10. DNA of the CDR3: TGCGCCAGCAGCCAAGGGCCGGGACAGGGGACGGAAGGCTACACCTTC. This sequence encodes CASSQGPGQGTEGYTF.

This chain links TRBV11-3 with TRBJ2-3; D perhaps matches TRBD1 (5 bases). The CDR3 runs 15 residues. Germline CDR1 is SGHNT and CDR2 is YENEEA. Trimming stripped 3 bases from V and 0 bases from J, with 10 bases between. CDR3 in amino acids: CASSLVQGSTDTQYF. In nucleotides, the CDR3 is TGTGCCAGCAGCTTGGTGCAGGGTAGCACAGATACGCAGTATTTT.

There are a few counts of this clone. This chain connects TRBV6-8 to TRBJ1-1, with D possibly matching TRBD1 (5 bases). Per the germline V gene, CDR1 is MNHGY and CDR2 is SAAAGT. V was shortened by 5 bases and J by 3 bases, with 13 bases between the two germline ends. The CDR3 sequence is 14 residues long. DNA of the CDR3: TGTGCCAGCAGTGTCGAACAGGACCACACTGAAGCTTTCTTT. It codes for CASSVEQDHTEAFF.

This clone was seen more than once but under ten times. CDR3 sequence: CASSLWVDTEAFF. CDR3 DNA sequence: TGTGCCAGCAGTTTATGGGTGGACACTGAAGCTTTCTTT. The chain joins TRBV6-8 to TRBJ1-1; unclear D gene. CDR3 length: 13 amino acids. V gave up 4 bases and J gave up 3 bases, with 9 bases separating them. Per the germline V gene, CDR1 is MNHGY and CDR2 is SAAAGT.

The CDR3 coding sequence is TGTGCCAGCACTCCCCTAGCGGGGAGGGAGCAGTTCTTC. Its translation: CASTPLAGREQFF. The chain couples TRBV9 to TRBJ2-1; 9 bases align to TRBD2. This CDR3 is 13 amino acids long. Germline V gene data show CDR1 as SGDLS and CDR2 as YYNGEE. With V trimmed by 6 bases and J by 10 bases, 8 bases remained unmatched.

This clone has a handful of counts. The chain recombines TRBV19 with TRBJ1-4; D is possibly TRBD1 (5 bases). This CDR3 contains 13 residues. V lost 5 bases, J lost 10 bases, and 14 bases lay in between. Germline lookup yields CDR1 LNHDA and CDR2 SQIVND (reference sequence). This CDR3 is CASSADTGGKLFF. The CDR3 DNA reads TGTGCCAGTAGTGCGGACACCGGTGGAAAACTGTTTTTT.

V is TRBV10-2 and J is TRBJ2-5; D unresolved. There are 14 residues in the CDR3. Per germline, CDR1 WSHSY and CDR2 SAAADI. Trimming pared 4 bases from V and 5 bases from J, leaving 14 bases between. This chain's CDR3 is CASSAAGLGETQYF. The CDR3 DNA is TGCGCCAGCAGTGCTGCCGGGCTGGGGGAGACCCAGTACTTC.

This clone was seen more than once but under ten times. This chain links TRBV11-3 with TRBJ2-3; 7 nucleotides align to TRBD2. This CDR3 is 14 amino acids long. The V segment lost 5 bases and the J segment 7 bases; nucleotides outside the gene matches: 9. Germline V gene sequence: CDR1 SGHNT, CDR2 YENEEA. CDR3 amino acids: CASSISSGMNTQYF. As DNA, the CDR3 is TGTGCCAGCAGCATTTCGAGCGGGATGAATACGCAGTATTTT. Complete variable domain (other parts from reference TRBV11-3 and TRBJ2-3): EAGVVQSPRYKIIEKKQPVAFWCNPISGHNTLYWYLQNLGQGPELLIRYENEEAVDDSQLPKDRFSAERLKGVDSTLKIQPAELGDSAVYLCASSISSGMNTQYFGPGTRLTVL.

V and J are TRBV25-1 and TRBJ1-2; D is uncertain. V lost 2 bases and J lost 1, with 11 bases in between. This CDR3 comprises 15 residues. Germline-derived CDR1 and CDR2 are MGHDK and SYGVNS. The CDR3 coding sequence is TGTGCCAGCAGTGAAGGTCTACTGTTTAACTATGGCTACACCTTC. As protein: CASSEGLLFNYGYTF.

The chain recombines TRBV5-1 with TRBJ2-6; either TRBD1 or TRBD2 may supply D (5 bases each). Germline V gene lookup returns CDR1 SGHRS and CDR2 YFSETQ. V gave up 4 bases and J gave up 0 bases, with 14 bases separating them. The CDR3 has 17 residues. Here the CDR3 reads CASSPREGNSGANVLTF. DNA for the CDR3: TGCGCCAGCAGCCCGAGAGAGGGGAACTCTGGGGCCAACGTCCTGACTTTC.

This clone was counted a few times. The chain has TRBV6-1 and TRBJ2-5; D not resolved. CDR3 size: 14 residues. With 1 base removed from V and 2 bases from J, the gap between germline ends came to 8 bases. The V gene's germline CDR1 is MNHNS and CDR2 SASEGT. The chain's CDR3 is CASSEVSVQETQYF. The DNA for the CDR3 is TGTGCCAGCAGTGAAGTCTCCGTTCAAGAGACCCAGTACTTC.

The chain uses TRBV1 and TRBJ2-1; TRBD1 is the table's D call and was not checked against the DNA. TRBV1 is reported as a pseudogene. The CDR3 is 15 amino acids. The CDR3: CASSYGAGGDNEQFF. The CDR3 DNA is TGCGCCAGCAGCTATGGGGCAGGGGGAGACAATGAGCAGTTCTTC.

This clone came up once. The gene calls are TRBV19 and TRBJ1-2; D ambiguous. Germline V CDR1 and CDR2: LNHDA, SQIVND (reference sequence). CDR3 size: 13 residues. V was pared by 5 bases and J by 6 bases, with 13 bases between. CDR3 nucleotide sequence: TGTGCCAGTAGTCTCGAGGAGCCGAATGGCTACACCTTC. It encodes CASSLEEPNGYTF.

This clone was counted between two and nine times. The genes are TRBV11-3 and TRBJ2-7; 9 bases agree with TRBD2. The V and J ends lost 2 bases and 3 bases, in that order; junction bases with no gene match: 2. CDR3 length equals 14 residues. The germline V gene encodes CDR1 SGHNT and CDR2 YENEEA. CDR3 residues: CASSLSAGGYEQYF. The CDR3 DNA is TGTGCCAGCAGCTTATCAGCGGGAGGCTACGAGCAGTACTTC.

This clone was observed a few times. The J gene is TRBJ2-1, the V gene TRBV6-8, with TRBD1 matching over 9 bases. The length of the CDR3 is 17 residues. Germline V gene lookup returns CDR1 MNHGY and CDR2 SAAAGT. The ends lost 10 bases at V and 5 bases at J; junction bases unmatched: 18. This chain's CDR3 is CAITAESGTGFHNEQFF. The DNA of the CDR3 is TGTGCCATCACCGCAGAGTCCGGGACAGGGTTCCACAATGAGCAGTTCTTC.

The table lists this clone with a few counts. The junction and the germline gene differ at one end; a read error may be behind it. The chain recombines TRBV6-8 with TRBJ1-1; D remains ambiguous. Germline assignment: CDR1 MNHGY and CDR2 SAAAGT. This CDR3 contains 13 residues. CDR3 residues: CAISAGLNTEAFF. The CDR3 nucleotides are TGTGCCATCAGTGCCGGATTGAACACTGAAGCTTTCTTT.

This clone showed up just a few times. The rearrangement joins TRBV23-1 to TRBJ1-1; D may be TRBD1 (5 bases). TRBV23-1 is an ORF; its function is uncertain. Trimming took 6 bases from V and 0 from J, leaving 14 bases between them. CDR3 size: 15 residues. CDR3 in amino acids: CASSQVGPLNTEAFF. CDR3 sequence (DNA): TGCGCCAGCAGCCAAGTGGGACCCCTGAACACTGAAGCTTTCTTT.

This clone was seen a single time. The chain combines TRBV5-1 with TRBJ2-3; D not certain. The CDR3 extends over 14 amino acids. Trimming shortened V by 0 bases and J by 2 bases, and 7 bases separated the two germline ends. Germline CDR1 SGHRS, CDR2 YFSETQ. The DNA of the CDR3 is TGCGCCAGCAGCTTGGAACTTGTCACAGATACGCAGTATTTT. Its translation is CASSLELVTDTQYF.

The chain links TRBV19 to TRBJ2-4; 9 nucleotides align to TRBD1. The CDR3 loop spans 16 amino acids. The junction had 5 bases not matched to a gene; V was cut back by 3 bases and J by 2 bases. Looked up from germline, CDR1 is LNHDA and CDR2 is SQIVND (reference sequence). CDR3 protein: CASSMGTGFSKNIQYF. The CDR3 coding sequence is TGTGCCAGTAGTATGGGGACAGGGTTTTCCAAAAACATTCAGTACTTC.